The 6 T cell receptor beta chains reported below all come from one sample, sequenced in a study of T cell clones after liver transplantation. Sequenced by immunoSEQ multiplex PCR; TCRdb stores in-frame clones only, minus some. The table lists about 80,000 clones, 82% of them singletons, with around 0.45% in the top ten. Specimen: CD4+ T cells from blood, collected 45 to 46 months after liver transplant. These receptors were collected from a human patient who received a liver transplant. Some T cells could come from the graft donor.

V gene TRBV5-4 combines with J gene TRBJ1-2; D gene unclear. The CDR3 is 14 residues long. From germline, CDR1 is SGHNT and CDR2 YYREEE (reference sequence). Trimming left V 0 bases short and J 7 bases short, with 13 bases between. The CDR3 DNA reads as TGTGCCAGCAGCTTGGAGAAGGAGTCGGGTGGCTACACCTTC. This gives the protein CASSLEKESGGYTF.

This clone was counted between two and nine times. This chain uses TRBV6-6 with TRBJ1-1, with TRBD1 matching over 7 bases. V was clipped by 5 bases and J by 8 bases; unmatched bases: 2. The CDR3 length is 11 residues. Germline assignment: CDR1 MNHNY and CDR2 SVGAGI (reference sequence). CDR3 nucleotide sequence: TGTGCCAGCAGTAGGGACAGCGAAGCTTTCTTT. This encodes CASSRDSEAFF.

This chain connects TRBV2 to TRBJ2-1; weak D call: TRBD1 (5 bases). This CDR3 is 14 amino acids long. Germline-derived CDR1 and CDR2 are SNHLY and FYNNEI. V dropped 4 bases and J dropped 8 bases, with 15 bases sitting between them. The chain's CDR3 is CASSVPSRVDEQFF. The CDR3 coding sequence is TGTGCCAGCAGTGTCCCCAGCAGGGTGGATGAGCAGTTCTTC.

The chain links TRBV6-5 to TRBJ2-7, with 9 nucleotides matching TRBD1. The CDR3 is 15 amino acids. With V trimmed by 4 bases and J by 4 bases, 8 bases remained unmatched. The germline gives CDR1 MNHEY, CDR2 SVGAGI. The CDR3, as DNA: TGTGCCAGCAGTTCCCCGTACAGGGGGCTTTACGAGCAGTACTTC. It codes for CASSSPYRGLYEQYF.

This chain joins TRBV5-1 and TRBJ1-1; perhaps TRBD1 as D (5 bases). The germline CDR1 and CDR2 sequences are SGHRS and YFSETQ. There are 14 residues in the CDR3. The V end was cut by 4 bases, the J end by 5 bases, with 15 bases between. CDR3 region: CASSLDGRGTEAFF. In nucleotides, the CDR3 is TGCGCCAGCAGCCTGGACGGGAGGGGTACTGAAGCTTTCTTT.

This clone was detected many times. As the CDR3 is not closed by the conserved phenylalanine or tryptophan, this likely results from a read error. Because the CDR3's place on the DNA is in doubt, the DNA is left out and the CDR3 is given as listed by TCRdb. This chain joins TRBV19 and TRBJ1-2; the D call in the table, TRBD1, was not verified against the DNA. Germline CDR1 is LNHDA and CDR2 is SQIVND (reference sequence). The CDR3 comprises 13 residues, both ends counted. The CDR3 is CASSLLSGTGLRL.